This T cell receptor beta chain was identified in a study of shared clonotypes between healthy human individuals. On this clone: Its specificity is unknown.

V was pared by 2 bases and J by 8 bases, with 12 bases of the junction left unmatched. Germline V gene data show CDR1 as KGHSH and CDR2 as LQKENI. There are 16 residues in the CDR3. Findings of the study overall: Non-shared clonotypes were found to have lower generation probabilities than the clonotypes that were shared by all four of the sorted-subset donors.

Deep level was the assay's run setting. The table came from immunoSEQ multiplex PCR; TCRdb's copy has only in-frame clones and leaves some out. In the table there are 2 million to 2.5 million clones, under 97% of which are singletons. Sequenced: naive CD4+ T cells sorted from blood. As for subset: CD45RA+ positively selected. This chain connects TRBV18 to TRBJ1-2, with 9 bases that match TRBD1. This sequence originates from a man aged 18 to 35 in good health. CDR3 region: CASSPGAGTGQGGYTF. In nucleotides, the CDR3 is TGTGCCAGCTCACCAGGTGCCGGGACAGGGCAGGGAGGCTACACCTTC.